This T cell receptor (beta chain) is drawn from a study of T-cell memory formation after mild COVID-19. Broader study findings: The main location of contracting CD4+ clones was CM and EM, and that of contracting CD8+ clones was EMRA. Cross-reactive memory seemingly joined, as some responding clones were found in pre-infection memory. Later expanders leaned toward CD4+, whereas clones contracting from day 15 to 85 were balanced CD4/CD8.

This clonotype was recorded at least ten times. What it binds is unknown. 5'RACE primed at constant segments yielded TCR alpha and TCR beta cDNA libraries bearing sample barcodes and UMIs. TCRdb reprocessed the 5' RACE reads with MiXCR, giving one entry per CDR3 protein. The profile covers about 440,000 distinct CDR3 sequences, with 20% appearing a single time and around 9.2% taken by the ten largest. The germline V and J ends were trimmed by 5 bases and 0 bases, with 10 bases remaining between them. The germline V gene has CDR1 MNHEY and CDR2 SVGAGI. The CDR3 contains 14 residues. The chain couples TRBV6-5 to TRBJ2-5; D unresolved. The receptor comes from an adult woman who had mild COVID-19 (a few samples of this study predate the infection). Cell type and time point are not known. Sequencing input: PBMCs or a T cell subset sorted from them (not recorded which). Here the CDR3 DNA reads TGTGCCAGCAGTGTGCGAGCGCACCAAGAGACCCAGTACTTC. This codes for CASSVRAHQETQYF.